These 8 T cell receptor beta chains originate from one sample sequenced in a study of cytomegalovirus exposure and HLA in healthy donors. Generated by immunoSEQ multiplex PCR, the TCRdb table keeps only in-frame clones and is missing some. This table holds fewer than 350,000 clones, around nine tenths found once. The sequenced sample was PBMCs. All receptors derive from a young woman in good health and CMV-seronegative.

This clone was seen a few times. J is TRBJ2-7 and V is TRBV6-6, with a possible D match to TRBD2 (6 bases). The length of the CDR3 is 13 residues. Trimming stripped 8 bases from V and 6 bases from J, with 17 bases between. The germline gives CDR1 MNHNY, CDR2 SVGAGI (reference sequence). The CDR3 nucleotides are TGTGCCAGCTCCCCGGGACTCATTGGCGAGCAGTACTTC. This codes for CASSPGLIGEQYF.

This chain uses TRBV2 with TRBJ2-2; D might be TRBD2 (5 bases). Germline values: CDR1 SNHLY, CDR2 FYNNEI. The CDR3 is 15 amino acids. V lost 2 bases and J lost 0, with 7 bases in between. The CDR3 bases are TGTGCCAGCAGTGAACGGGATTCGAACACCGGGGAGCTGTTTTTT. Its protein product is CASSERDSNTGELFF.

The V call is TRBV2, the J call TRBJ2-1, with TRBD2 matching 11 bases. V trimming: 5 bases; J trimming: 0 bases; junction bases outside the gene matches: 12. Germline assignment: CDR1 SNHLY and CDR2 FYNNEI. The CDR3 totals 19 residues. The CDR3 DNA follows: TGTGCCAGCAGTACCGGGACTAGCGGCCCAGAAAGCTCCTACAATGAGCAGTTCTTC. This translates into CASSTGTSGPESSYNEQFF.

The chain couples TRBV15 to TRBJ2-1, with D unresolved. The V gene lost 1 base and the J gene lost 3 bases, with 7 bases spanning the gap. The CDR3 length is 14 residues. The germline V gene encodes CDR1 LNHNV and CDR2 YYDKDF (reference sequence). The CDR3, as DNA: TGTGCCACCAGCAGAGGTTCGTTCTACAATGAGCAGTTCTTC. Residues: CATSRGSFYNEQFF. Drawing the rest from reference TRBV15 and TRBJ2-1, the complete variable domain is DAMVIQNPRYQVTQFGKPVTLSCSQTLNHNVMYWYQQKSSQAPKLLFHYYDKDFNNEADTPDNFQSRRPNTSFCFLDIRSPGLGDTAMYLCATSRGSFYNEQFFGPGTRLTVL.

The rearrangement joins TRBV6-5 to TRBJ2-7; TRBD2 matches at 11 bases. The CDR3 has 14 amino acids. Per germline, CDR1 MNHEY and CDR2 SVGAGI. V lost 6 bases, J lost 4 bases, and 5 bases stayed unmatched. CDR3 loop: CASRLRLAGYEQYF. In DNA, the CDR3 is TGTGCCAGCAGGCTGAGACTAGCGGGGTACGAGCAGTACTTC.

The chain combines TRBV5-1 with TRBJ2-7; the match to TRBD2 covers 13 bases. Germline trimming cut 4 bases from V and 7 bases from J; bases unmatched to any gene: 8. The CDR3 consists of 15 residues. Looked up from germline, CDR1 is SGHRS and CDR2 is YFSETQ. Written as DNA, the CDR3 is TGCGCCAGCAGCCTTGGGACTAGCGGGACGGGGGAGCAGTACTTC. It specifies CASSLGTSGTGEQYF.

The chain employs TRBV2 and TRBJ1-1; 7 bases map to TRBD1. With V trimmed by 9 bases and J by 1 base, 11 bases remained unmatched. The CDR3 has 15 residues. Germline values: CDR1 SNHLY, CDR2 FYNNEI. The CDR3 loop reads CARPQGDNSNTEAFF. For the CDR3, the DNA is TGTGCCAGACCCCAGGGGGACAACTCGAACACTGAAGCTTTCTTT.

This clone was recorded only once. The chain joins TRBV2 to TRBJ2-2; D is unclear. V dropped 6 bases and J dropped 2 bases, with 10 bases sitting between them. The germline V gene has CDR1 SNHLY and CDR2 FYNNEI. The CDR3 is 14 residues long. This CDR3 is CASRVHYNTGELFF. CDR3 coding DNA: TGTGCCAGCAGGGTTCACTACAACACCGGGGAGCTGTTTTTT.